The 14 T cell receptor beta chains below were found in one sample sequenced in a study of Ad26.COV2.S vaccination and SARS-CoV-2 variants. The protocol was immunoSEQ multiplex PCR, while the TCRdb copy is restricted to in-frame clones and leaves out a portion. The sample includes some 410,000 clones, 92% seen only once; the top ten take around 1.7%. Treatment denoted: about 20 received Ad26.COV2.S at low or high dose, single or two shots; a few received placebo; per-sample allocation not given. The study sampled participants on day 63 after the first vaccine or placebo injection. The starting material was peripheral blood, obtained in a trial of Ad26.COV2.S vaccine versus placebo. All receptors come from a person aged 18-65 years who received the Ad26.COV2.S COVID-19 vaccine or a placebo.

The V and J genes are TRBV27 and TRBJ1-1, with D hard to call. This CDR3 is built from 13 residues. Germline V CDR1 and CDR2: MNHEY, SMNVEV (reference sequence). Trimming removed 2 bases from V and 5 bases from J, with 9 bases in between. CDR3 amino acids: CASSLHLGTEAFF. In nucleotides, the CDR3 is TGTGCCAGCAGTTTACACTTGGGGACTGAAGCTTTCTTT.

This sequence joins TRBV29-1 and TRBJ2-5; D may correspond to TRBD1 or TRBD2 (7 bases each). V was cut by 5 bases and J by 5 bases, with 21 bases left in between. Germline V gene lookup returns CDR1 SQVTM and CDR2 ANQGSEA. There are 15 residues in the CDR3. CDR3 DNA sequence: TGCAGCGTTACGACAGGGAGGGATCGTAGGGAGACCCAGTACTTC. It yields the protein CSVTTGRDRRETQYF.

The chain links TRBV19 to TRBJ2-7; D ambiguous. Germline V lookup: CDR1 LNHDA, CDR2 SQIVND (reference sequence). V gave up 7 bases and J gave up 1 base, with 8 bases separating them. The CDR3 has 12 residues. The chain's CDR3 is CASIGGSYEQYF. Here the CDR3 DNA reads TGTGCCAGTATAGGCGGATCCTACGAGCAGTACTTC.

In DNA, the CDR3 is TGTGCCAGCAGCCGGTCAGGCTCGAACACTGAAGCTTTCTTT. Protein: CASSRSGSNTEAFF. This chain joins TRBV3-1 (or the pseudogene TRBV3-2) and TRBJ1-1, with no clear D. Germline V gene lookup returns CDR1 LGHDT and CDR2 YNNKEL (reference sequence). The CDR3 sequence is 14 residues long. V shed 4 bases and J shed 1 base, with 10 bases lying between them.

V and J are TRBV6-1 and TRBJ2-3; 12 bases line up with TRBD2. The CDR3 has 17 amino acids. Germline V lookup: CDR1 MNHNS, CDR2 SASEGT. Unmatched junction bases numbered 9, after V lost 4 bases and J lost 4 bases. The CDR3, as DNA: TGTGCCAGCAGTGGGCTAGCGGGGGGGTCGGGCGCAGATACGCAGTATTTT. It encodes CASSGLAGGSGADTQYF.

This clone occurred a few times. J is TRBJ1-6 and V is TRBV28; the D is unclear. Germline V gene lookup returns CDR1 MDHEN and CDR2 SYDVKM. The V and J ends lost 2 bases and 6 bases respectively, with 11 bases between them. This CDR3 is built from 15 residues. The CDR3 loop reads CASSLVNSPNSPLHF. The CDR3 nucleotides read TGTGCCAGCAGTTTAGTGAACAGCCCTAATTCACCCCTCCACTTT.

The CDR3 DNA is TGTGCCACCAGCAGCCTGGGAGAGACCCAGTACTTC. Its translation: CATSSLGETQYF. The chain recombines TRBV15 with TRBJ2-5; D is unresolved. Between the trimmed V and J ends, which lost 3 bases and 4 bases, there was a span of 6 bases. The V gene's germline CDR1 is LNHNV and CDR2 YYDKDF (reference sequence). The CDR3 runs 12 residues.

In the case of this clone: This same CDR3 is encoded by further DNA sequences in the sample. The V call is TRBV5-1, the J call TRBJ1-1, with 8 positions matching TRBD1. CDR3 length equals 14 residues. Per germline, CDR1 SGHRS and CDR2 YFSETQ. With 4 bases clipped from V and 1 base from J, the junction kept 3 bases outside the gene matches. In nucleotides, the CDR3 is TGCGCCAGCAGCACCGGACAGGGGAACACTGAAGCTTTCTTT. Translation gives CASSTGQGNTEAFF.

The chain uses TRBV7-9 and TRBJ1-4, with D tentatively TRBD1 (5 bases). This CDR3 is 14 amino acids long. Per the germline V gene, CDR1 is SEHNR and CDR2 is FQNEAQ (reference sequence). V lost 4 bases to trimming and J lost 5 bases, with 11 bases between them. CDR3 loop: CASSWGPGNEKLFF. The CDR3 DNA reads TGTGCCAGCAGCTGGGGACCGGGGAATGAAAAACTGTTTTTT.

V and J are TRBV2 and TRBJ1-1; a weak D match, TRBD1 (5 bases). The CDR3 has 13 amino acids. With 6 bases removed from V and 4 bases from J, the gap between germline ends came to 12 bases. Germline values: CDR1 SNHLY, CDR2 FYNNEI. The CDR3 protein is CASRVQVTTEAFF. The DNA for the CDR3 is TGTGCCAGCAGGGTACAGGTTACCACTGAAGCTTTCTTT.

This chain connects TRBV19 to TRBJ2-2; 7 nucleotides agree with TRBD1. The germline CDR1 and CDR2 sequences are LNHDA and SQIVND (reference sequence). V lost 4 bases, J lost 4 bases, and 6 bases stayed unmatched. The CDR3 length is 15 residues. CDR3 loop: CASSRRQGSTGELFF. The CDR3 DNA follows: TGTGCCAGTAGTAGACGACAGGGATCCACCGGGGAGCTGTTTTTT. Looking up the rest from reference TRBV19 and TRBJ2-2 gives the full variable domain: DGGITQSPKYLFRKEGQNVTLSCEQNLNHDAMYWYRQDPGQGLRLIYYSQIVNDFQKGDIAEGYSVSREKKESFPLTVTSAQKNPTAFYLCASSRRQGSTGELFFGEGSRLTVL.

This clone was counted a few times. The V and J genes are TRBV5-1 and TRBJ1-2; D uncertain. This CDR3 has 15 amino acids. In germline, CDR1 is SGHRS, CDR2 YFSETQ. Trimming removed 3 bases from V and 0 bases from J, with 12 bases in between. CDR3 DNA: TGCGCCAGCAGCTCCCGGACCGAGACTAACTATGGCTACACCTTC. It encodes CASSSRTETNYGYTF.

The chain employs TRBV24-1 and TRBJ1-5; perhaps TRBD1 as D (5 bases). The CDR3 has 15 amino acids. The V gene lost 4 bases and the J gene lost 3 bases, with 12 bases spanning the gap. Germline CDR1 reads KGHDR; CDR2 reads SFDVKD. CDR3 sequence reads: CATSDRVANNQPQHF. The CDR3 DNA reads as TGTGCCACCAGTGACAGGGTAGCCAACAATCAGCCCCAGCATTTT.

In this sample, this clone turned up once. The chain uses TRBV5-4 and TRBJ1-3; D is possibly TRBD1 (5 bases). CDR1 SGHNT and CDR2 YYREEE come from the germline V gene (reference sequence). The CDR3 sequence is 14 residues long. Trimming left V 0 bases short and J 2 bases short, with 6 bases between. The CDR3 DNA reads as TGTGCCAGCAGCTTGGGAGGGGCTGGAAACACCATATATTTT. Translation gives CASSLGGAGNTIYF.